A single sample is the source of the 21 T cell receptor beta chains below, sequenced in a study of T cells in tumors and immune-related adverse events listed by TCRdb under 2021. Library preparation used the immunoSEQ multiplex PCR assay. The immuneACCESS repertoire file appears here via TCRdb, limited to in-frame rearrangements. These files lack a portion of the clones; in checked studies, under half of the deficit traces to unresolved V genes, and the cause of the others is not known. The sample data list about 220 clones, and around 90% of these were observed just once. The ten largest account for roughly an eighth of the sample. The sample's treatment or condition label, in plain terms: nivolumab (PD-1 blockade) given before sampling. The sequences come from tumor tissue, collected from a patient treated with anti-PD-1 therapy. Every receptor here comes from a female donor with metastatic renal cell carcinoma.

This chain connects TRBV27 to TRBJ2-3, with D possibly matching TRBD1 (5 bases). CDR1 and CDR2 from the germline V gene are MNHEY and SMNVEV (reference sequence). The CDR3 extends over 13 amino acids. V gave up 3 bases and J gave up 5 bases, with 9 bases separating them. CDR3 nucleotide sequence: TGTGCCAGCAGTTTTAGGGGAATAGATACGCAGTATTTT. As protein: CASSFRGIDTQYF.

This rearrangement joins TRBV5-6 to TRBJ2-3; D is uncertain. The CDR3 consists of 12 residues. V gave up 0 bases and J gave up 4 bases, with 3 bases separating them. Germline CDR1 and CDR2: SGHDT and YYEEEE. DNA for the CDR3: TGTGCCAGCAGCTTGGTGGCAGATACGCAGTATTTT. It encodes CASSLVADTQYF.

The chain links TRBV6-5 to TRBJ1-6; 7 positions agree with TRBD1. The CDR3 is 15 amino acids. The V segment lost 2 bases and the J segment 6 bases; nucleotides outside the gene matches: 4. Germline CDR1 MNHEY, CDR2 SVGAGI. The CDR3 coding sequence is TGTGCCAGCAGTTACCAGGGACAGAGTAATTCACCCCTCCACTTT. It codes for CASSYQGQSNSPLHF.

V usage is TRBV12-2 and J usage is TRBJ2-3; whether TRBD2, the table's D call, matches the DNA was not checked. TRBV12-2 is a known pseudogene. This CDR3 is built from 17 residues. This chain's CDR3 is CASRLDTAGARTDTQYF. CDR3 nucleotide sequence: TGTGCAAGTCGCTTAGACACTGCGGGAGCGCGAACAGATACGCAGTATTTT.

The CDR3 region is CSVATGASYGYTF. CDR3 coding DNA: TGCAGCGTCGCGACAGGGGCTTCCTATGGCTACACCTTC. This chain connects TRBV29-1 to TRBJ1-2; 8 positions agree with TRBD1. The CDR3 sequence is 13 residues long. Germline V lookup: CDR1 SQVTM, CDR2 ANQGSEA. Trimming at V came to 6 bases and at J to 4 bases, leaving 7 bases not matched to a gene. The full variable domain, its missing parts supplied by reference TRBV29-1 and TRBJ1-2, is SAVISQKPSRDICQRGTSLTIQCQVDSQVTMMFWYRQQPGQSLTLIATANQGSEATYESGFVIDKFPISRPNLTFSTLTVSNMSPEDSSIYLCSVATGASYGYTFGSGTRLTVV.

CDR3 DNA sequence: TGCGCCAGCAGTAAGGCACAGGACGGGGTGTGGACTGAAGCTTTCTTT. Translating gives CASSKAQDGVWTEAFF. The chain combines TRBV4-3 with TRBJ1-1; a weak D match, TRBD1 (5 bases). The germline V gene has CDR1 LGHNA and CDR2 YSLEER. The CDR3 is made up of 16 amino acids. V dropped 6 bases and J dropped 5 bases, with 22 bases sitting between them.

The chain couples TRBV19 to TRBJ1-5; 10 nucleotides line up with TRBD1. CDR1 is LNHDA and CDR2 is SQIVND in the germline V gene (reference sequence). V lost 5 bases, J lost 6 bases, and 4 bases stayed unmatched. The CDR3 runs 14 residues. The DNA of the CDR3 is TGTGCCAGTAGTGACGACAGGGGGCTTCAGCCCCAGCATTTT. Translation: CASSDDRGLQPQHF.

This clone was counted only a few times. The V gene is TRBV6-5, the J gene TRBJ2-7; D may be TRBD2 (5 bases). The V end was cut by 6 bases, the J end by 0 bases, with 9 bases between. Germline CDR1 reads MNHEY; CDR2 reads SVGAGI. The CDR3 is 13 amino acids. Here the CDR3 reads CASRDYSSYEQYF. CDR3 sequence (DNA): TGTGCCAGCAGAGACTATAGCTCCTACGAGCAGTACTTC.

This chain links TRBV4-3 with TRBJ2-1; 11 bases fit TRBD2. The germline CDR1 and CDR2 sequences are LGHNA and YSLEER. The CDR3 is 16 residues long. V gave up 0 bases and J gave up 8 bases; unmatched junction bases: 6. The CDR3 loop is CASSQDPSGGWDEQFF. The CDR3 DNA follows: TGCGCCAGCAGCCAAGATCCTAGCGGGGGGTGGGATGAGCAGTTCTTC.

The J gene is TRBJ2-5, the V gene TRBV5-1, with 7 nucleotides matching TRBD1. This CDR3 is 14 amino acids long. From germline, CDR1 is SGHRS and CDR2 YFSETQ. V gave up 0 bases and J gave up 5 bases; unmatched junction bases: 4. CDR3 loop: CASSLERGPETQYF. The CDR3 nucleotides read TGCGCCAGCAGCTTGGAGAGGGGGCCTGAGACCCAGTACTTC.

The chain joins TRBV10-3 to TRBJ1-4; 10 bases fit TRBD1. This CDR3 comprises 15 residues. The germline V gene encodes CDR1 ENHRY and CDR2 SYGVKD. The V gene end was trimmed by 6 bases and the J gene end by 3 bases; junction bases not matched to a gene: 4. The CDR3 loop reads CAISRDRGANEKLFF. CDR3 DNA: TGTGCCATCAGCCGGGACAGGGGTGCTAATGAAAAACTGTTTTTT.

The chain employs TRBV5-4 and TRBJ1-2; 7 nucleotides line up with TRBD1. The J segment lost 4 bases and the V segment lost 4 bases, leaving 4 bases of the junction unmatched. This CDR3 contains 13 residues. Germline loops: CDR1 SGHNT, CDR2 YYREEE (reference sequence). CDR3 residues: CASSRGTVYGYTF. CDR3 nucleotides: TGTGCCAGCAGCCGCGGGACAGTCTATGGCTACACCTTC. Based on the CDR3 plus reference TRBV5-4 and TRBJ1-2, the full variable domain is ETGVTQSPTHLIKTRGQQVTLRCSSQSGHNTVSWYQQALGQGPQFIFQYYREEENGRGNFPPRFSGLQFPNYSSELNVNALELDDSALYLCASSRGTVYGYTFGSGTRLTVV.

The V gene is TRBV7-9, the J gene TRBJ2-1; the match to TRBD1 covers 8 bases. CDR1 SEHNR and CDR2 FQNEAQ come from the germline V gene (reference sequence). V dropped 5 bases and J dropped 3; count of bases not matched to a gene: 3. The CDR3 covers 14 residues. The CDR3 region is CASSPDRVYNEQFF. The CDR3 nucleotides are TGTGCCAGCAGCCCGGACAGGGTCTACAATGAGCAGTTCTTC.

The chain is built from TRBV7-8 and TRBJ1-5; D is unresolved. The CDR3 spans 14 residues. Germline V gene data show CDR1 as SGHVS and CDR2 as FQNEAQ. With 5 bases removed from V and 2 bases from J, the gap between germline ends came to 10 bases. DNA of the CDR3: TGTGCCAGCAGCCCTCGAGGTGGCAATCAGCCCCAGCATTTT. As protein: CASSPRGGNQPQHF.

This chain uses TRBV7-8 with TRBJ1-6, with TRBD1 identical over 10 bases. V was clipped by 3 bases and J by 11 bases; unmatched bases: 7. The CDR3 sequence is 15 residues long. The V gene's germline CDR1 is SGHVS and CDR2 FQNEAQ. The chain's CDR3 is CASSFRRQGATPLHF. The CDR3 nucleotides read TGTGCCAGCAGCTTCCGAAGACAGGGGGCTACACCCCTCCACTTT. Full variable domain (missing parts from reference TRBV7-8 and TRBJ1-6): GAGVSQSPRYKVAKRGQDVALRCDPISGHVSLFWYQQALGQGPEFLTYFQNEAQLDKSGLPSDRFFAERPEGSVSTLKIQRTQQEDSAVYLCASSFRRQGATPLHFGNGTRLTVT.

This clone was observed a handful of times. V is TRBV13 and J is TRBJ1-2; D might be TRBD1 (5 bases). Trimming left V 3 bases short and J 0 bases short, with 14 bases between. The CDR3 extends over 16 amino acids. Germline CDR1 is PRHDT and CDR2 is FYEKMQ (reference sequence). The CDR3 sequence is CASSFTGTFPNYGYTF. DNA of the CDR3: TGTGCCAGCAGCTTTACCGGGACGTTCCCTAACTATGGCTACACCTTC.

The rearrangement joins TRBV7-2 to TRBJ2-3; TRBD2 matches at 13 bases. In germline, CDR1 is SGHTA, CDR2 FQGNSA. The CDR3 has 18 amino acids. The V gene end was trimmed by 1 base and the J gene end by 2 bases; junction bases not matched to a gene: 6. The CDR3 region is CASSLGTSGGHFTDTQYF. In DNA, the CDR3 is TGTGCCAGCAGCTTAGGGACTAGCGGGGGTCACTTCACAGATACGCAGTATTTT.

V usage is TRBV6-5 and J usage is TRBJ2-1; 9 bases agree with TRBD2. The J segment lost 14 bases and the V segment lost 0 bases, leaving 14 bases of the junction unmatched. This CDR3 is 16 amino acids long. Looked up from germline, CDR1 is MNHEY and CDR2 is SVGAGI. The CDR3 protein is CASSYSRHSGGPPEFF. Here the CDR3 DNA reads TGTGCCAGCAGTTACTCACGTCATAGCGGGGGTCCACCAGAGTTCTTC.

The chain uses TRBV2 and TRBJ1-4; maybe TRBD1 (6 bases). The CDR3 sequence is 14 residues long. The germline CDR1 and CDR2 sequences are SNHLY and FYNNEI. Trimming left V 4 bases short and J 5 bases short, with 11 bases between. Here the CDR3 reads CASSGGTNNEKLFF. Here the CDR3 DNA reads TGTGCCAGCAGTGGCGGGACAAACAATGAAAAACTGTTTTTT.

This clone has only one observation. The V gene is TRBV27, the J gene TRBJ2-5; TRBD2 matches at 7 bases. V dropped 3 bases and J dropped 7; count of bases not matched to a gene: 20. The CDR3 spans 18 residues. The germline gives CDR1 MNHEY, CDR2 SMNVEV (reference sequence). CDR3 protein: CASSFGLVGGSGVGTQYF. In DNA, the CDR3 is TGTGCCAGCAGTTTCGGACTAGTCGGGGGGTCCGGGGTAGGGACCCAGTACTTC.

This clone was seen a handful of times. The chain is built from TRBV5-5 and TRBJ1-1; no definite D call. Deletions cut 1 base from V and 2 bases from J, with 3 bases between. CDR3 length: 12 amino acids. The germline CDR1 and CDR2 sequences are SGHKS and YYEKEE (reference sequence). The CDR3 region is CASSLFNTEAFF. The CDR3 DNA reads as TGTGCCAGCAGCTTGTTTAACACTGAAGCTTTCTTT.